The 7 T cell receptor beta chains below come from one sample, sequenced in a study of T cell clonality in common variable immunodeficiency. Study-level findings and limits: Common variable immunodeficiency TCR beta sequences reportedly had fewer deletions and N-nucleotide insertions.

No antigens are known for them. Only in-frame clones appear in the TCRdb table, and some are missing; sequencing was by immunoSEQ multiplex PCR. The profile covers 40,000 or so clones, none occurring a single time. Input material: peripheral blood mononuclear cells. These receptors all come from a human donor with common variable immunodeficiency.

This clone has more than one count but fewer than ten. The read terminates 3 residues ahead of where the CDR3 ends, so the germline J gene completes it. V and J are TRBV2 and TRBJ2-6, with 7 bases fitting TRBD1. The CDR3 runs to 17 residues. Germline V gene data show CDR1 as SNHLY and CDR2 as FYNNEI. After removal of 6 bases from V and 0 bases from J, the junction contained 8 bases not matched to a gene. CDR3 protein: CASSGDSLLSGANVLTF. The part of the CDR3 DNA that was read is TGTGCCAGCAGCGGGGACAGCCTCCTCTCTGGGGCCAACGTC.

Concerning this clone: The read ends 3 residues early relative to the CDR3; the germline J gene fills the gap. V gene TRBV5-6 combines with J gene TRBJ2-7; D remains ambiguous. The V gene's germline CDR1 is SGHDT and CDR2 YYEEEE. The CDR3 is made up of 12 amino acids. The ends were cut back, 2 bases at V and 3 bases at J, with 6 bases in the middle. The CDR3 DNA, read in part, is TGTGCCAGCAGCTTCTCAGACTACGAG. Its translation: CASSFSDYE. The CDR3 in its entirety is CASSFSDYEQYF.

This clone was counted at least ten times. Read data end 3 residues before the CDR3 end; the end is taken from the germline J gene. V is TRBV5-1 and J is TRBJ2-7; 7 positions match TRBD1. Germline V gene lookup returns CDR1 SGHRS and CDR2 YFSETQ. The ends lost 4 bases at V and 0 bases at J; junction bases unmatched: 4. The CDR3 extends over 14 amino acids. The CDR3 DNA, read in part, is TGCGCCAGCAGCCAAAGACAGGGCTCCTACGAG. It codes for CASSQRQGSYE. The whole CDR3 protein reads CASSQRQGSYEQYF.

Details on this clone: The CDR3 end falls 3 residues outside the read, so it is completed with the germline J gene. The chain employs TRBV6-1 and TRBJ1-2, with D unclear. The CDR3 spans 13 residues. Germline V gene sequence: CDR1 MNHNS, CDR2 SASEGT. Trimming shortened V by 2 bases and J by 3 bases, and 7 bases separated the two germline ends. The CDR3 DNA, read in part, is TGTGCCAGCAGTGAAAGCACCGACTATGGC. Translating it yields CASSESTDYG. The whole CDR3 sequence is CASSESTDYGYTF.

As for this clone: The sequenced fragment ends 3 residues before the CDR3 boundary, so the rest is inferred from the germline J gene. This chain connects TRBV7-6 to TRBJ2-1, with 8 bases that match TRBD1. V lost 4 bases, J lost 8 bases, and 7 bases stayed unmatched. This CDR3 has 14 residues. Germline assignment: CDR1 SGHVS and CDR2 FNYEAQ. The sequenced part of the CDR3 DNA is TGTGCCAGCAGCTCCCAGGGGGCGGGCGATGAG. Protein product: CASSSQGAGDE. The whole CDR3 protein reads CASSSQGAGDEQFF.

This clone was found many times. CDR3 bases read: TGTGCCAGTGCGGGGGTTAGGGGGGCCAACGTC. This sequence encodes CASAGVRGANV. The whole CDR3 sequence reads CASAGVRGANVLTF. This chain links TRBV19 with TRBJ2-6, with 7 bases aligning to TRBD2. Read data end 3 residues before the CDR3 end; the end is taken from the germline J gene. V lost 8 bases and J lost 4; bases outside the gene matches: 5. CDR1 and CDR2 from the germline V gene are LNHDA and SQIVND (reference sequence). CDR3 length: 14 amino acids. The whole variable domain, remainder taken from reference TRBV19 and TRBJ2-6, is DGGITQSPKYLFRKEGQNVTLSCEQNLNHDAMYWYRQDPGQGLRLIYYSQIVNDFQKGDIAEGYSVSREKKESFPLTVTSAQKNPTAFYLCASAGVRGANVLTFGAGSRLTVL.

Points on this clone: At one boundary the junction diverges from the germline segment, which might be a read error. The read is 3 residues too short to cover the CDR3 end, so that end is filled in from the germline J gene. The J gene is TRBJ2-7, the V gene TRBV30, with 7 bases identical to TRBD1. The CDR3 contains 13 residues. CDR1 is GTSNPN, CDR2 SVGIG, per germline (reference sequence). The CDR3 here is CARSRDSSSEQYF. The covered CDR3 bases are TGTGCCCGGAGCCGGGACAGCAGCAGCGAG. The whole variable domain, filled in from reference TRBV30 and TRBJ2-7, reads SQTIHQWPATLVQPVGSPLSLECTVEGTSNPNLYWYRQAAGRGLQLLFYSVGIGQISSEVPQNLSASRPQDRQFILSSKKLLLSDSGFYLCARSRDSSSEQYFGPGTRLTVT.